This T cell receptor (beta chain) was found in a study of cytomegalovirus exposure and HLA in healthy donors. Study findings and constraints: There were 164 TCR beta chains listed as cytomegalovirus-associated.

With 60 Vbeta and 13 Jbeta primers, the PCR was carried out. The assay was immunoSEQ multiplex PCR, and TCRdb's table has in-frame clones only and misses some. The sample lists approximately 150,000 clones; roughly 70% were seen once. On this clone itself: The target antigen is unknown.

There are 14 residues in the CDR3. The trim removed 6 bases at V and 7 bases at J, leaving 11 bases unmatched. Germline CDR1 reads MDHEN; CDR2 reads SYDVKM. The TCR was taken from a woman in her twenties or thirties in good health and CMV-seronegative. The sample consisted of PBMCs. J is TRBJ1-2 and V is TRBV28; 7 positions agree with TRBD1. CDR3 nucleotides: TGTGCCAGCAGAACGACGACAGGGCAGACTGGCTACACCTTC. Translation: CASRTTTGQTGYTF.